Below, 3 T cell receptor beta chains from the same sample are listed, as sequenced in a study of shared clonotypes between healthy human individuals. The method was immunoSEQ multiplex PCR; TCRdb's version includes in-frame clones alone and lacks a portion of them. The data hold about 690,000 clones, with 90% observed a single time. Sequenced: memory CD8+ T cells from PBMCs. The subset here: CD45RO+ cells pooled with CCR7-negative TemRA cells. These receptor sequences come from a young man in good health. Some clones in this sample may be carry-over from other donors' samples.

This clone has only one observation. V gene TRBV7-8 combines with J gene TRBJ1-3; D is possibly TRBD1 (6 bases). Germline values: CDR1 SGHVS, CDR2 FQNEAQ. CDR3 length: 16 amino acids. Between the trimmed V and J ends, which lost 5 bases and 0 bases, there was a span of 14 bases. The CDR3 is CASSRTTGSSGNTIYF. The CDR3 DNA reads as TGTGCCAGCAGCAGAACTACAGGGTCCTCTGGAAACACCATATATTTT.

The chain recombines TRBV29-1 with TRBJ2-2; 12 nucleotides match TRBD2. This CDR3 has 17 residues. V was clipped by 5 bases and J by 6 bases; unmatched bases: 13. Germline assignment: CDR1 SQVTM and CDR2 ANQGSEA. CDR3 nucleotides: TGCAGCGTTCACCTAGGAGCTAGCGGGAGGGCCGCCGGGGAGCTGTTTTTT. It specifies CSVHLGASGRAAGELFF.

V is TRBV30 and J is TRBJ2-3; TRBD2 aligns across 11 bases. CDR1 and CDR2 (germline): GTSNPN, SVGIG (reference sequence). The junction had 2 bases not matched to a gene; V was cut back by 0 bases and J by 3 bases. The CDR3 contains 15 residues. CDR3 nucleotide sequence: TGTGCCTGGAGTGTTACTAGCGGGAGTACAGATACGCAGTATTTT. Translating gives CAWSVTSGSTDTQYF. The whole variable domain, filled in from reference TRBV30 and TRBJ2-3, reads SQTIHQWPATLVQPVGSPLSLECTVEGTSNPNLYWYRQAAGRGLQLLFYSVGIGQISSEVPQNLSASRPQDRQFILSSKKLLLSDSGFYLCAWSVTSGSTDTQYFGPGTRLTVL.